The clone carrying this TCR beta chain was observed many times. TCRdb redid the calling of the 5' RACE reads with MiXCR, one entry per CDR3 protein. The sample shows fewer than 85,000 distinct CDR3 sequences, 4.8% of them seen only once. From 2 million PBMCs stored at -80 C, the unsorted libraries were generated. The data originate from a study of neurological immune-mediated disorders. From germline, CDR1 is MNHEY and CDR2 SVGEGT. Trimming cost V 8 bases and J 5 bases, with 15 bases left between them. This CDR3 spans 13 amino acids. This TCR was recovered from a woman in her seventies with multiple sclerosis. Sequencing was carried out using PBMCs. The genes are TRBV6-2 or TRBV6-3 and TRBJ2-5; D is perhaps TRBD1 (5 bases). CDR3 nucleotide sequence: TGTGCCAGCTTAACCAGGGCCAGGGAGACCCAGTACTTC. Translation gives CASLTRARETQYF.